This is a list of T cell receptor beta chains from one sample in a study of T cells after posttransplantation cyclophosphamide. Method: immunoSEQ multiplex PCR; TCRdb's copy keeps in-frame clones and lacks some. This table holds 10,000 or so clones, around four fifths found once. This sample comprised PBMCs, obtained 1755 days after allogeneic stem cell transplant with posttransplant cyclophosphamide. The receptors originated from a female patient aged 50-60 years who received an allogeneic stem cell transplant from a related donor, was CMV-positive, and had no GVHD. Some T cells may have come from the graft donor. Both conserved end residues are part of each CDR3. A D gene is named only where the DNA matches it firmly. The size of a clone is reported for some rows only, either as once, few or many, or as a class for expanded clones.

d_gene	abundance	v_gene	j_gene	CDR3aa
.	.	TRBV4-1	TRBJ1-3	CASSPRGQPSSGNTIYF
TRBD1	few	TRBV4-2	TRBJ1-2	CASSQDLGQNYYGYTF
.	.	TRBV19	TRBJ1-5	CASRPRLDRLNQPQHF
TRBD1	few	TRBV5-1	TRBJ2-3	CASSLEGRGLDTQYF
.	.	TRBV18	TRBJ2-1	CASSPLVEQFF
.	.	TRBV5-1	TRBJ2-1	CASSLDGLAIYNEQFF
.	.	TRBV7-3	TRBJ1-3	CASSPRQGSGNTIYF
.	.	TRBV27	TRBJ1-1	CASSLSLGPDTEAFF
TRBD1	once	TRBV7-9	TRBJ2-3	CASSRGRTGPTDTQYF
.	.	TRBV27	TRBJ1-5	CASSPGTSGDRPQHF
.	once	TRBV7-8	TRBJ2-5	CASSLGRVQETQYF
.	.	TRBV11-1	TRBJ1-3	CASSLTGSGNTIYF
TRBD1	once	TRBV10-2	TRBJ2-3	CASSLDRDQDTQYF
.	.	TRBV5-1	TRBJ2-5	CASSPTLETQYF
.	.	TRBV2	TRBJ2-1	CASSALVAYNEQFF
.	few	TRBV2	TRBJ1-3	CASRDNPGNTIYF
.	.	TRBV7-2	TRBJ1-4	CASSSPGGTSNEKLFF
.	once	TRBV9	TRBJ1-2	CASSDRANYGYTF
TRBD1	once	TRBV18	TRBJ2-5	CASSGDSPQETQYF
.	few	TRBV10-3	TRBJ2-1	CAISAARDRHYNEQFF
.	.	TRBV29-1	TRBJ2-3	CSASDTQYF
TRBD2	.	TRBV11-2	TRBJ2-2	CASSRPGLASGELFF
.	.	TRBV7-3	TRBJ1-3	CASSLEAQAGNTIYF
.	.	TRBV9	TRBJ1-4	CASSPPGSTNEKLFF
TRBD2	few	TRBV12-5	TRBJ2-5	CASGFSTSGAPTQYF
TRBD2	.	TRBV18	TRBJ2-3	CATGAGSTDTQYF
.	.	TRBV2	TRBJ1-4	CASRAGANEKLFF
TRBD2	once	TRBV2	TRBJ2-3	CASSELAGFRTDTQYF
TRBD2	once	TRBV10-3	TRBJ2-1	CAISATSGDNEQFF
.	.	TRBV2	TRBJ2-5	CATTSSGETQYF
TRBD1	.	TRBV5-1	TRBJ1-2	CASSLGQGAGYTF
TRBD1	.	TRBV5-1	TRBJ2-5	CASSLGTGGETQYF
.	.	TRBV29-1	TRBJ1-2	CSVDMGFGNYGYTF
.	.	TRBV18	TRBJ2-5	CASSHSGWEAGETQYF
.	.	TRBV20-1	TRBJ1-2	CSASGVYGYTF
.	.	TRBV19	TRBJ2-3	CASGRDFQDTQYF
TRBD2	.	TRBV5-4	TRBJ2-3	CASRAGGSTDTQYF
TRBD2	.	TRBV7-6	TRBJ2-1	CASSLRAAGGPTYNEQFF
.	.	TRBV14	TRBJ1-3	CASSRQGAGNTIYF
TRBD2	few	TRBV2	TRBJ2-7	CASRAGLDLYEQYF
.	.	TRBV28	TRBJ1-5	CASRAPNQPQHF
TRBD1	.	TRBV4-1	TRBJ2-3	CASSQEGTGLVDTQYF
TRBD2	.	TRBV5-4	TRBJ2-3	CASSLTSGRGRDTQYF
TRBD2	.	TRBV10-3	TRBJ2-3	CAISGTGRIGTDTQYF
.	.	TRBV28	TRBJ2-7	CASSGGGFISYEQYF
.	few	TRBV6-5	TRBJ1-1	CATCRGDPSNTEAFF